A single sample is the source of the 8 T cell receptor beta chains below, sequenced in a study of T-cell memory formation after mild COVID-19 (dated by TCRdb to the early 2020s). Library construction relied on 5' RACE. The sequencer was an Illumina NovaSeq 6000. TCRdb redid the processing of the public reads, applying fastp at Q25 and MiXCR, and retained in-frame beta chains. Rows with a matching CDR3 protein are joined into one entry that keeps the most common DNA and genes. Here the sample has about 600,000 distinct CDR3 sequences; roughly a fifth occur a single time. Of the sample, roughly 8.3% falls within the top ten clones. The sequencing input was PBMCs or a T cell subset sorted from them (not recorded which). Receptors originate from an adult woman who had mild COVID-19 (a few samples of this study predate the infection). The sample titles of this study are shuffled in the database, so cell type and time point are left out; the donor was told from shared clones.

The chain is built from TRBV7-9 and TRBJ2-1; D is undetermined. CDR1 SEHNR and CDR2 FQNEAQ come from the germline V gene (reference sequence). The CDR3 spans 13 residues. V lost 3 bases and J 5 bases, leaving 8 bases between the germline ends. The CDR3 sequence: CASSFSRNNEQFF. DNA of the CDR3: TGTGCCAGCAGCTTTTCTAGAAACAATGAGCAGTTCTTC.

This chain connects TRBV3-1 to TRBJ2-7; D gene uncertain. V shed 3 bases and J shed 7 bases, with 10 bases lying between them. Germline V gene data show CDR1 as LGHDT and CDR2 as YNNKEL (reference sequence). There are 12 residues in the CDR3. CDR3 nucleotide sequence: TGTGCCAGCAGCCAGGCAGGTCGAGAGCAGTACTTC. Translated: CASSQAGREQYF.

V and J are TRBV4-3 and TRBJ1-4, with TRBD1 as a possible D gene (5 bases). V was cut by 0 bases and J by 4 bases, with 12 bases left in between. The CDR3 is made up of 16 amino acids. Germline lookup yields CDR1 LGHNA and CDR2 YSLEER. This CDR3 is CASSQDPDRLNEKLFF. CDR3 bases: TGCGCCAGCAGCCAAGATCCAGACAGACTTAATGAAAAACTGTTTTTT.

The genes are TRBV5-4 and TRBJ2-7, with 8 bases aligning to TRBD2. The CDR3 has 16 residues. V trimming: 4 bases; J trimming: 2 bases; junction bases outside the gene matches: 11. Germline CDR1 and CDR2: SGHNT and YYREEE (reference sequence). CDR3 sequence reads: CASSPLREVSPYEQYF. In DNA form, the CDR3 reads TGTGCCAGCAGCCCCCTGCGGGAGGTTTCGCCCTACGAGCAGTACTTC.

In its sample, this clonotype was seen a few times. The genes are TRBV19 and TRBJ2-3; D is possibly TRBD1 (5 bases). Per the germline V gene, CDR1 is LNHDA and CDR2 is SQIVND (reference sequence). The CDR3 extends over 15 amino acids. The V gene lost 1 base and the J gene lost 0 bases, with 8 bases spanning the gap. The CDR3 spells CASSIVQASTDTQYF. The DNA of the CDR3 is TGTGCCAGTAGTATAGTACAGGCCAGCACAGATACGCAGTATTTT.

This clonotype has a handful of counts. The chain joins TRBV12-3 or TRBV12-4 to TRBJ2-1; D ambiguous. Trimming took 6 bases from V and 2 from J, leaving 8 bases between them. The CDR3 is 13 residues long. In DNA form, the CDR3 reads TGTGCCAGCAGGGCCGCGACCTACAATGAGCAGTTCTTC. The encoded protein is CASRAATYNEQFF.

V usage is TRBV6-6 and J usage is TRBJ1-2; 9 nucleotides agree with TRBD1. The CDR3 is 15 residues long. V gave up 2 bases and J gave up 6 bases; unmatched junction bases: 7. Germline assignment: CDR1 MNHNY and CDR2 SVGAGI (reference sequence). The CDR3 reads CASSYPDRTGDGYTF. The CDR3 coding sequence is TGTGCCAGCAGTTACCCCGACCGGACAGGGGATGGCTACACCTTC.

Only a few counts were recorded for this clonotype. The rearrangement joins TRBV18 to TRBJ2-7; 7 bases match TRBD2. CDR3 length equals 18 residues. The V segment lost 0 bases and the J segment 4 bases; nucleotides outside the gene matches: 15. Germline assignment: CDR1 KGHSH and CDR2 LQKENI. CDR3 sequence (DNA): TGTGCCAGCTCACCACCCCTCTCGGGAGCGGGGAAGGGGTACGAGCAGTACTTC. It is translated as CASSPPLSGAGKGYEQYF.